What follows are 5 T cell receptor beta chains derived from one specimen sequenced in a study of blood T cell repertoires in COVID-19. The assay was immunoSEQ multiplex PCR, and TCRdb's table has in-frame clones only and misses some. The table records 250,000 to 350,000 clones, about 90% of them present only once. The material sequenced was peripheral blood. These receptors all stem from a woman aged 50 to 60 who had recovered from COVID-19.

This chain links TRBV5-1 with TRBJ1-6, with unresolved D. The V gene's germline CDR1 is SGHRS and CDR2 YFSETQ. This CDR3 has 16 amino acids. V lost 0 bases and J 3 bases, leaving 10 bases between the germline ends. Here the CDR3 reads CASSLDPGVYNSPLHF. For the CDR3, the DNA is TGCGCCAGCAGCTTGGATCCGGGAGTCTATAATTCACCCCTCCACTTT.

The chain has TRBV19 and TRBJ2-1; 7 bases match TRBD1. CDR1 is LNHDA, CDR2 SQIVND, per germline (reference sequence). V was clipped by 3 bases and J by 7 bases; unmatched bases: 12. This CDR3 is built from 16 residues. This CDR3 is CASSIGITGVRNEQFF. In DNA form, the CDR3 reads TGTGCCAGTAGTATCGGGATAACAGGGGTAAGGAATGAGCAGTTCTTC.

The V call is TRBV6-4, the J call TRBJ2-3; the match to TRBD1 covers 7 bases. J lost 5 bases, V lost 4 bases, and 3 bases had no gene match. From germline, CDR1 is MRHNA and CDR2 SNTAGT. The CDR3 consists of 13 residues. CDR3 in amino acids: CASSVDRVDTQYF. CDR3 coding DNA: TGTGCCAGCAGTGTTGACAGGGTAGATACGCAGTATTTT.

The V call is TRBV4-3, the J call TRBJ1-6; D gene uncertain. Germline V gives CDR1 LGHNA, CDR2 YSLEER. The CDR3 is 14 residues long. The ends were cut back, 1 base at V and 4 bases at J, with 5 bases in the middle. The CDR3 DNA sequence: TGCGCCAGCAGCCAAGGAGGGTATAATTCACCCCTCCACTTT. It specifies CASSQGGYNSPLHF.

This rearrangement joins TRBV4-3 to TRBJ2-3; no definite D call. Trimming took 0 bases from V and 8 from J, leaving 9 bases between them. Germline V CDR1 and CDR2: LGHNA, YSLEER. This CDR3 has 13 amino acids. Written as DNA, the CDR3 is TGCGCCAGCAGCCAAGACCACCCCGGTACGCAGTATTTT. Translated, it gives CASSQDHPGTQYF.